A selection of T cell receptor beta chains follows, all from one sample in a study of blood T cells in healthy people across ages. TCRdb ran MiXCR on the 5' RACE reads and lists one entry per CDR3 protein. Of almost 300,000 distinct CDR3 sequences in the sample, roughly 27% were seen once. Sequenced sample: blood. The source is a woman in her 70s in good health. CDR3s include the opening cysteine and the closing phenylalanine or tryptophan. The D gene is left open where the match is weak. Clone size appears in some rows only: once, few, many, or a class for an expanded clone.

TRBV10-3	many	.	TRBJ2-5	CAISGRGETQYF	TGTGCCATCAGCGGCAGGGGAGAGACCCAGTACTTC
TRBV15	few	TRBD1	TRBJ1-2	CATSPRTGDGYTF	TGTGCCACCAGCCCCCGGACAGGGGATGGCTACACCTTC
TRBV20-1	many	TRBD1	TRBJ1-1	CSARDSPEAFF	TGCAGTGCTCGGGACAGTCCTGAAGCTTTCTTT
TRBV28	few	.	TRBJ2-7	CASSLDRQVGGYEQYF	TGTGCCAGCAGTTTAGATAGGCAGGTCGGTGGGTACGAGCAGTACTTC
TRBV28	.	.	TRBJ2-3	CASSPTGIPSDTQYF	TGTGCCAGCAGCCCAACCGGGATTCCTTCGGATACGCAGTATTTT
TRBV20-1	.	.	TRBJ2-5	CSARDLDGSAETQYF	TGCAGTGCTAGAGATCTGGACGGGAGTGCTGAGACCCAGTACTTC
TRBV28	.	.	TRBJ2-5	CASSSVDSAGETQYF	TGTGCCAGCAGTTCGGTCGACTCCGCCGGAGAGACCCAGTACTTC
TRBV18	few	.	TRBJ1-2	CASQTGYNYGYTF	TGTGCCAGTCAAACAGGCTATAACTATGGCTACACCTTC
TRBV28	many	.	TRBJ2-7	CASINGAGLPHYEQYF	TGTGCCAGCATCAACGGGGCCGGTCTCCCTCATTACGAGCAGTACTTC
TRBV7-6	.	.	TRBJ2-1	CASSSPGRDSSYNEQFF	TGTGCCAGCAGCTCCCCGGGCAGGGACTCCTCCTACAATGAGCAGTTCTTC
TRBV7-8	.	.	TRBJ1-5	CASSSTSRVFQPQHF	TGTGCCAGCAGCTCAACCTCCAGGGTGTTTCAGCCCCAGCATTTT
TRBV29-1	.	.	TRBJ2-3	CSVEDGTDTQYF	TGCAGCGTTGAGGACGGCACAGATACGCAGTATTTT
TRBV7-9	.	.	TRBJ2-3	CASSLDGGYTDTQYF	TGTGCCAGCAGCTTAGACGGGGGATATACAGATACGCAGTATTTT
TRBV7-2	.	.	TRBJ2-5	CASSLDSLGRDARTQYF	TGTGCCAGCAGCTTAGATTCCCTGGGGCGGGACGCGAGGACCCAGTACTTC
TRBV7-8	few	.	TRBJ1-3	CASSFRSKDTIYF	TGTGCCAGCAGCTTCAGGAGTAAGGACACCATATATTTT
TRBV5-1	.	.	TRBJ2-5	CASSLVVQSTQETQYF	TGCGCCAGCAGCTTGGTGGTTCAGTCGACCCAAGAGACCCAGTACTTC
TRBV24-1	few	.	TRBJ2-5	CATSGVGGQETQYF	TGTGCCACCAGTGGGGTCGGGGGACAAGAGACCCAGTACTTC
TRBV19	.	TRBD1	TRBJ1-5	CASSIGAAGGSEGNQPQHF	TGTGCCAGTAGTATAGGAGCGGCAGGGGGCAGCGAGGGCAATCAGCCCCAGCATTTT
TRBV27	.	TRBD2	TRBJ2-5	CASTTSGLHQETQYF	TGTGCCAGCACGACTAGCGGGCTTCATCAAGAGACCCAGTACTTC
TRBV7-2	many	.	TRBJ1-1	CASSPRAMNTEAFF	TGTGCCAGCAGCCCAAGGGCCATGAACACTGAAGCTTTCTTT
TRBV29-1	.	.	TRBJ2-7	CSVAARGVSSAEQYF	TGCAGCGTTGCGGCCAGGGGAGTTTCATCGGCGGAGCAGTACTTC
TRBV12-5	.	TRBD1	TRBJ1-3	CASGSDRDWRGNTIYF	TGTGCTAGTGGTAGCGACAGGGATTGGCGTGGAAACACCATATATTTT
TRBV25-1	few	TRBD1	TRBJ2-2	CASQGAVGELFF	TGTGCCTCACAGGGGGCGGTCGGGGAGCTGTTTTTT
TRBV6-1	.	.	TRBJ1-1	CAGRAGANTEAFF	TGTGCCGGCAGGGCAGGGGCGAACACTGAAGCTTTCTTT
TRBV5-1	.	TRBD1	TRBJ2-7	CASSPQTGGSSYEQYF	TGCGCCAGCAGCCCCCAGACAGGGGGGAGCTCCTACGAGCAGTACTTC
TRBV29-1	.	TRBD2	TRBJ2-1	CSAGTSGGLYNEQFF	TGCAGCGCTGGGACTAGCGGGGGATTATACAATGAGCAGTTCTTC
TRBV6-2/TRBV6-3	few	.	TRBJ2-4	CASSYGPAETKNIQYF	TGTGCCAGCAGCTATGGCCCAGCGGAGACCAAAAACATTCAGTACTTC
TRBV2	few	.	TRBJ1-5	CASSERQGNQPQHF	TGTGCCAGCAGTGAACGGCAGGGCAATCAGCCCCAGCATTTT
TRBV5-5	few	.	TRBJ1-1	CASSPQAQGGTEAFF	TGTGCCAGCAGCCCCCAGGCACAGGGAGGCACTGAAGCTTTCTTT